This T cell receptor beta chain was profiled in a study of radiation and T cells in renal cell carcinoma. Study-wide background: Nephrectomy followed 15 Gy stereotactic body radiation by 4 weeks.

Study-level results: In blood, top tumor clones expanded by 2 weeks, shrinking by 4. Pretreatment tumor biopsies were lacking, so baseline clonotypes are unknown.

Time point specified: baseline pretreatment blood. The treatment denotes: 15 Gy SBRT to primary tumor, nephrectomy 4 weeks later. Serial blood draws occurred at baseline and 2 and 4 weeks post-SBRT. Profiled with immunoSEQ multiplex PCR; TCRdb holds only in-frame clones, not every one. This sample has over 120,000 clones; 88% occur once, and the top ten carry approximately 12%. CDR1 SGHTA and CDR2 FQGNSA come from the germline V gene. There are 15 residues in the CDR3. Germline trimming cut 5 bases from V and 1 base from J; bases unmatched to any gene: 3. As to this clone: Its antigen is unknown.

This chain links TRBV7-2 with TRBJ2-4, with 9 bases identical to TRBD2. The source material was blood, sampled from a patient whose treatment included radiotherapy and nephrectomy. The receptor was isolated from a woman aged 45-65 years with renal cell carcinoma. The CDR3 protein is CASSPTSGAKNIQYF. The CDR3 DNA sequence: TGTGCCAGCAGCCCAACTAGCGGGGCCAAAAACATTCAGTACTTC.